Each of the 22 T cell receptor beta chains below was sequenced from the same sample in a study of T cells after yellow fever vaccination. A single record per CDR3 protein comes from TCRdb applying MiXCR to the 5' RACE reads. The sample holds fewer than 500,000 distinct CDR3 sequences, approximately 19% seen once. The starting material was PBMCs, obtained before the yellow fever booster vaccination. All receptors derive from a man between 18 and 29 years old who received the YFV17D yellow fever vaccine.

This clonotype was recorded a few times. The genes are TRBV20-1 and TRBJ2-1; 7 nucleotides align to TRBD1. Trimming took 5 bases from V and 0 from J; bases not matched to a gene: 7. This CDR3 has 15 amino acids. CDR1 and CDR2 from the germline V gene are DFQATT and SNEGSKA (reference sequence). CDR3 region: CSAPTQGSSYNEQFF. The CDR3 DNA reads TGCAGTGCTCCCACACAGGGGAGCTCCTACAATGAGCAGTTCTTC.

V usage is TRBV20-1 and J usage is TRBJ2-4, with TRBD1 as a possible D gene (5 bases). Germline V gives CDR1 DFQATT, CDR2 SNEGSKA (reference sequence). The CDR3 has 14 amino acids. The ends were cut back, 1 base at V and 2 bases at J, with 9 bases in the middle. CDR3 nucleotide sequence: TGCAGTGCTAGAGGGACACCGCCCAAAAACATTCAGTACTTC. Amino acids: CSARGTPPKNIQYF.

This clonotype was picked up a small number of times. The chain couples TRBV7-9 to TRBJ1-2; no clear D gene. V lost 0 bases and J lost 3, with 8 bases in between. The germline gives CDR1 SEHNR, CDR2 FQNEAQ (reference sequence). This CDR3 has 14 amino acids. The CDR3 nucleotides are TGTGCCAGCAGCTTAGCGCTGGTTTACTATGGCTACACCTTC. Protein: CASSLALVYYGYTF.

This clonotype was seen at least ten times. The rearrangement uses TRBV5-1 and TRBJ1-1, with a weak D call TRBD1 (5 bases). V gave up 4 bases and J gave up 3 bases, with 10 bases separating them. Per the germline V gene, CDR1 is SGHRS and CDR2 is YFSETQ. CDR3 size: 13 residues. DNA for the CDR3: TGCGCCAGCAGCACCGGGGGGGACACTGAAGCTTTCTTT. Encoded protein: CASSTGGDTEAFF. Full variable domain (missing parts from reference TRBV5-1 and TRBJ1-1): KAGVTQTPRYLIKTRGQQVTLSCSPISGHRSVSWYQQTPGQGLQFLFEYFSETQRNKGNFPGRFSGRQFSNSRSEMNVSTLELGDSALYLCASSTGGDTEAFFGQGTRLTVV.

This clonotype was observed a few times. V and J are TRBV6-2 or TRBV6-3 and TRBJ1-5; D call uncertain. The CDR3 is made up of 14 amino acids. V lost 4 bases to trimming and J lost 3 bases, with 10 bases between them. The germline gives CDR1 MNHEY, CDR2 SVGEGT. CDR3 DNA sequence: TGTGCCAGCAGTTTTCCGGCATACAATCAGCCCCAGCATTTT. Its translation is CASSFPAYNQPQHF.

The chain combines TRBV7-2 with TRBJ2-4, with TRBD1 identical over 9 bases. The germline gives CDR1 SGHTA, CDR2 FQGNSA. The trim removed 3 bases at V and 7 bases at J, leaving 7 bases unmatched. This CDR3 is 15 amino acids long. Here the CDR3 reads CASSLFGTGSNIQYF. As DNA, the CDR3 is TGTGCCAGCAGCTTGTTTGGGACAGGGTCTAACATTCAGTACTTC. Supplemented by reference TRBV7-2 and TRBJ2-4, the full variable domain reads GAGVSQSPSNKVTEKGKDVELRCDPISGHTALYWYRQSLGQGLEFLIYFQGNSAPDKSGLPSDRFSAERTGGSVSTLTIQRTQQEDSAVYLCASSLFGTGSNIQYFGAGTRLSVL.

This clonotype turned up a few times. The gene calls are TRBV6-6 and TRBJ2-3; 8 bases agree with TRBD2. The V segment lost 7 bases and the J segment 7 bases; nucleotides outside the gene matches: 13. This CDR3 has 15 residues. Germline V gene data show CDR1 as MNHNY and CDR2 as SVGAGI (reference sequence). The chain's CDR3 is CASISSGGPMNTQYF. The CDR3 DNA is TGTGCCAGCATTTCCTCGGGGGGGCCGATGAATACGCAGTATTTT.

J is TRBJ2-5 and V is TRBV20-1; 7 bases match TRBD2. Germline V gene sequence: CDR1 DFQATT, CDR2 SNEGSKA (reference sequence). This CDR3 region has 12 residues. CDR3 coding DNA: TGCAGCCCTAGCGGTAACCAAGAGACCCAGTACTTC. This sequence encodes CSPSGNQETQYF.

This clonotype was seen more than once but under ten times. The rearrangement uses TRBV6-1 and TRBJ2-7; D is unclear. V was cut by 9 bases and J by 2 bases, with 8 bases left in between. Germline CDR1 MNHNS, CDR2 SASEGT. The CDR3 loop spans 11 amino acids. CDR3 residues: CASAATYEQYV. The CDR3 region has the DNA TGTGCCAGTGCGGCAACCTACGAGCAGTACGTC.

This clonotype has just a few counts. The genes are TRBV20-1 and TRBJ2-3, with 7 positions matching TRBD2. The CDR3 sequence is 16 residues long. Trimming at V came to 2 bases and at J to 0 bases, leaving 8 bases not matched to a gene. Germline-derived CDR1 and CDR2 are DFQATT and SNEGSKA (reference sequence). The CDR3 nucleotides are TGCAGTGCTAGAAGGCGGTCGCGGGGGAGCACAGATACGCAGTATTTT. Encoded protein: CSARRRSRGSTDTQYF.

The gene calls are TRBV7-2 and TRBJ2-7; 8 bases map to TRBD1. The V segment lost 7 bases and the J segment 3 bases; nucleotides outside the gene matches: 8. The CDR3 spans 14 residues. Per germline, CDR1 SGHTA and CDR2 FQGNSA. As DNA, the CDR3 is TGTGCCAGCAACCTGGACAGGGATGGCTACGAGCAGTACTTC. Protein sequence: CASNLDRDGYEQYF.

The rearrangement uses TRBV5-4 and TRBJ2-2; 10 nucleotides line up with TRBD2. This CDR3 is built from 15 residues. Germline trimming cut 4 bases from V and 6 bases from J; bases unmatched to any gene: 6. Germline V gene sequence: CDR1 SGHNT, CDR2 YYREEE (reference sequence). CDR3 in DNA: TGTGCCAGCAGCGCAGACGGACTAGCGGCCGGGGAGCTGTTTTTT. Protein: CASSADGLAAGELFF.

The genes are TRBV20-1 and TRBJ1-4; D unclear. The ends were cut back, 3 bases at V and 0 bases at J, with 11 bases in the middle. Germline-derived CDR1 and CDR2 are DFQATT and SNEGSKA (reference sequence). The CDR3 is made up of 15 amino acids. The CDR3 DNA follows: TGCAGTGCTAGGCGGAACCCGTCAACTAATGAAAAACTGTTTTTT. Translation: CSARRNPSTNEKLFF.

Only a few counts were recorded for this clonotype. The genes are TRBV5-1 and TRBJ2-5; no clear D. The V gene's germline CDR1 is SGHRS and CDR2 YFSETQ. The CDR3 is 13 amino acids. The V and J ends lost 4 bases and 2 bases respectively, with 9 bases between them. CDR3 DNA: TGCGCCAGCAGCAAAGGCAGTCAAGAGACCCAGTACTTC. It specifies CASSKGSQETQYF.

The V gene is TRBV4-3, the J gene TRBJ1-5, with D possibly matching TRBD1 (6 bases). The CDR3 sequence is 16 residues long. Trimming left V 2 bases short and J 3 bases short, with 14 bases between. The germline gives CDR1 LGHNA, CDR2 YSLEER. The CDR3 DNA sequence: TGCGCCAGCAGCCAAAACAGGGCGGGTTACAATCAGCCCCAGCATTTT. Its translation: CASSQNRAGYNQPQHF.

This clonotype was observed a handful of times. The CDR3 loop reads CSARGAWNSPLHF. The DNA of the CDR3 is TGCAGTGCTAGGGGGGCCTGGAATTCACCCCTCCACTTT. The V gene is TRBV20-1, the J gene TRBJ1-6; weak D call: TRBD1 (6 bases). CDR1 is DFQATT and CDR2 is SNEGSKA in the germline V gene (reference sequence). The CDR3 spans 13 residues. Trimming took 3 bases from V and 7 from J, leaving 10 bases between them.

V usage is TRBV19 and J usage is TRBJ1-3; a possible D gene is TRBD1 (5 bases). This CDR3 spans 15 amino acids. Trimming left V 3 bases short and J 0 bases short, with 9 bases between. Germline assignment: CDR1 LNHDA and CDR2 SQIVND (reference sequence). CDR3 sequence reads: CASSIQGISGNTIYF. The CDR3 region has the DNA TGTGCCAGTAGTATCCAGGGAATCTCTGGAAACACCATATATTTT.

The V and J genes are TRBV4-3 and TRBJ1-5; D unresolved. The length of the CDR3 is 15 residues. The V gene's germline CDR1 is LGHNA and CDR2 YSLEER. V lost 0 bases, J lost 6 bases, and 12 bases lay in between. DNA for the CDR3: TGCGCCAGCAGCCAAGATTTGTTTGGAAGTCAGCCCCAGCATTTT. Protein sequence: CASSQDLFGSQPQHF.

A few counts support this clonotype. The rearrangement links TRBV4-2 to TRBJ2-3, with D perhaps matching TRBD1 (5 bases). CDR3 size: 12 residues. CDR1 is LGHNA and CDR2 is YNFKEQ in the germline V gene. The germline V and J ends were trimmed by 8 bases and 4 bases, with 10 bases remaining between them. CDR3 DNA sequence: TGTGCCAGCGCCTTAGGGGCAGATACGCAGTATTTT. Residues: CASALGADTQYF.

This clonotype occurred a few times. The chain recombines TRBV28 with TRBJ2-3; TRBD2 matches at 7 bases. Germline lookup yields CDR1 MDHEN and CDR2 SYDVKM. The length of the CDR3 is 13 residues. The V segment lost 7 bases and the J segment 1 base; nucleotides outside the gene matches: 2. The CDR3 region is CASTTSGTDTQYF. The CDR3 DNA reads as TGTGCCAGCACTACTAGCGGCACAGATACGCAGTATTTT.

V is TRBV10-3 and J is TRBJ1-1; D remains ambiguous. The germline CDR1 and CDR2 sequences are ENHRY and SYGVKD. The V and J ends lost 4 bases and 0 bases respectively, with 6 bases between them. This CDR3 is 13 amino acids long. CDR3 nucleotide sequence: TGTGCCATCAGTGCAGAATTGAACACTGAAGCTTTCTTT. Amino acid sequence: CAISAELNTEAFF.

The sample holds a few counts of this clonotype. The chain carries TRBV4-3 and TRBJ2-1; D may be TRBD2 (7 bases). This CDR3 spans 18 amino acids. Germline V lookup: CDR1 LGHNA, CDR2 YSLEER. Between the trimmed V and J ends, which lost 0 bases and 3 bases, there was a span of 18 bases. Here the CDR3 reads CASSQDLPSRGLYNEQFF. The CDR3 DNA follows: TGCGCCAGCAGCCAAGATCTCCCCTCGCGGGGGCTCTACAATGAGCAGTTCTTC.